The 28 T cell receptor beta chains below come from one sample, sequenced in a study of shared clonotypes between healthy human individuals. Some clones are missing from TCRdb's copy, which holds only in-frame ones; the method was immunoSEQ multiplex PCR. The sample carries roughly 200,000 clones, 65% to 70% recorded once. The sample was memory CD4+ T cells sorted from blood. Documented subset: CD45RA-negative fraction. These receptor sequences come from a man aged 25-40 years in good health.

This chain joins TRBV18 and TRBJ2-6; D is unclear. V lost 6 bases to trimming and J lost 12 bases, with 15 bases between them. The germline V gene encodes CDR1 KGHSH and CDR2 LQKENI. The CDR3 has 13 amino acids. The CDR3 is CASSYKEVSVLTF. The CDR3 DNA reads as TGTGCCAGCTCCTATAAAGAGGTCTCCGTCCTGACTTTC.

This chain connects TRBV7-9 to TRBJ2-1; 8 nucleotides agree with TRBD2. V lost 6 bases and J lost 8; bases outside the gene matches: 9. The CDR3 covers 14 residues. Germline V lookup: CDR1 SEHNR, CDR2 FQNEAQ (reference sequence). The CDR3, as DNA: TGTGCCAGCAGTCCTTCCGGGAGGGAAGATGAGCAGTTCTTC. This codes for CASSPSGREDEQFF.

Concerning this clone: The likely explanation is a read error, given a far larger clone one base away. This sequence joins TRBV6-1 and TRBJ2-1; 10 nucleotides agree with TRBD2. From germline, CDR1 is MNHNS and CDR2 SASEGT. This CDR3 region has 14 residues. Trimming at V came to 5 bases and at J to 9 bases, leaving 7 bases not matched to a gene. The CDR3, as DNA: TGTGCCAGCAGTCTCCTAGCGGGAGTCGGTGAGCAGTTCTTC. Its protein is CASSLLAGVGEQFF.

In DNA form, the CDR3 reads TGTGCCAGCAGCAAAACCGGGACACTTAATCAGCCCCAGCATTTT. Its translation: CASSKTGTLNQPQHF. The gene calls are TRBV9 and TRBJ1-5, with D possibly TRBD1 on 6 matching bases. CDR3 size: 15 residues. Germline V gene sequence: CDR1 SGDLS, CDR2 YYNGEE. Trimming took off 4 bases at V and 4 bases at J, with 15 bases between the two ends.

CDR3 bases: TGTGCCAGCTTCCGGGACACGGGTAAAGAGACCCAGTACTTC. Translated: CASFRDTGKETQYF. The J gene is TRBJ2-5, the V gene TRBV7-9, with D possibly TRBD1 on 6 matching bases. Between the trimmed V and J ends, which lost 8 bases and 3 bases, there was a span of 16 bases. The CDR3 runs 14 residues. CDR1 is SEHNR, CDR2 FQNEAQ, per germline (reference sequence).

This chain uses TRBV10-3 with TRBJ1-1; D gene unclear. This CDR3 spans 12 amino acids. Germline-derived CDR1 and CDR2 are ENHRY and SYGVKD. V gave up 3 bases and J gave up 11 bases, with 13 bases separating them. In nucleotides, the CDR3 is TGTGCCATCAGTGAAGGCAGAGAGTGGGCTTTCTTT. As protein: CAISEGREWAFF.

This clone has only a few counts. This chain joins TRBV29-1 and TRBJ2-3; D gene unclear. Germline V gives CDR1 SQVTM, CDR2 ANQGSEA. This CDR3 region has 11 residues. The CDR3 loop reads CRIQLRDTQYF. Written as DNA, the CDR3 is TGCAGGATCCAACTGAGGGATACGCAGTATTTT.

The chain joins TRBV4-1 to TRBJ2-7; maybe TRBD1 (5 bases). The V and J ends lost 0 bases and 5 bases respectively, with 11 bases between them. Germline V CDR1 and CDR2: MGHRA, YSYEKL. The CDR3 loop spans 14 amino acids. The CDR3 spells CASSQEPGLDEQYF. The CDR3 DNA sequence: TGCGCCAGCAGCCAAGAACCAGGGTTGGACGAGCAGTACTTC.

This clone is a singleton in its sample. The rearrangement uses TRBV28 and TRBJ2-7; D is perhaps TRBD2 (6 bases). CDR3 size: 15 residues. V lost 3 bases to trimming and J lost 0 bases, with 12 bases between them. Per the germline V gene, CDR1 is MDHEN and CDR2 is SYDVKM. CDR3 amino acids: CASSFWRTTSYEQYF. CDR3 sequence (DNA): TGTGCCAGCAGTTTTTGGAGGACTACCTCCTACGAGCAGTACTTC. Full variable domain (outside the CDR3, taken from reference TRBV28 and TRBJ2-7): DVKVTQSSRYLVKRTGEKVFLECVQDMDHENMFWYRQDPGLGLRLIYFSYDVKMKEKGDIPEGYSVSREKKERFSLILESASTNQTSMYLCASSFWRTTSYEQYFGPGTRLTVT.

The chain is built from TRBV11-2 and TRBJ2-1; unclear D gene. The CDR3 covers 12 residues. Germline CDR1 SGHAT, CDR2 FQNNGV. V was shortened by 0 bases and J by 10 bases, with 7 bases between the two germline ends. The CDR3 DNA reads TGTGCCAGCAGCTTAGAGGGTGCGGAGCAGTTCTTC. It encodes CASSLEGAEQFF.

The rearrangement uses TRBV5-1 and TRBJ2-5, with D uncertain. Germline CDR1 and CDR2: SGHRS and YFSETQ. The CDR3 loop spans 14 amino acids. Trimming removed 4 bases at V and 1 base at J, with 11 bases between. The CDR3 sequence is CASSRPGLQETQYF. In nucleotides, the CDR3 is TGCGCCAGCAGCCGCCCAGGCCTCCAAGAGACCCAGTACTTC.

The genes are TRBV6-6 and TRBJ2-6, with D unclear. Trimming pared 8 bases from V and 10 bases from J, leaving 21 bases between. Germline CDR1 is MNHNY and CDR2 is SVGAGI (reference sequence). The CDR3 loop spans 15 amino acids. This CDR3 reads CASQVERLLGNVLTF. The CDR3 region has the DNA TGTGCCAGCCAAGTCGAACGTCTTCTGGGAAACGTCCTGACTTTC.

V gene TRBV2 combines with J gene TRBJ2-7; no definite D call. The V end was cut by 7 bases, the J end by 0 bases, with 10 bases between. The CDR3 runs to 13 residues. CDR1 is SNHLY, CDR2 FYNNEI, per germline. CDR3 sequence reads: CASTRAPSYEQYF. CDR3 nucleotides: TGTGCCAGCACCCGGGCCCCCTCCTACGAGCAGTACTTC.

J is TRBJ2-7 and V is TRBV27; weak D call: TRBD2 (6 bases). This CDR3 comprises 16 residues. CDR1 MNHEY and CDR2 SMNVEV come from the germline V gene (reference sequence). V dropped 5 bases and J dropped 4 bases, with 21 bases sitting between them. The CDR3 sequence: CASSREAGTFPYEQYF. CDR3 DNA sequence: TGTGCCAGCAGTAGGGAGGCAGGAACGTTTCCATACGAGCAGTACTTC.

V gene TRBV15 combines with J gene TRBJ1-1, with D unresolved. The V end was cut by 0 bases, the J end by 5 bases, with 10 bases between. The CDR3 contains 14 residues. Germline V lookup: CDR1 LNHNV, CDR2 YYDKDF (reference sequence). The CDR3 sequence: CATSRDKVGTEAFF. The DNA of the CDR3 is TGTGCCACCAGCAGAGATAAGGTGGGAACTGAAGCTTTCTTT. The whole variable domain, filled in from reference TRBV15 and TRBJ1-1, reads DAMVIQNPRYQVTQFGKPVTLSCSQTLNHNVMYWYQQKSSQAPKLLFHYYDKDFNNEADTPDNFQSRRPNTSFCFLDIRSPGLGDTAMYLCATSRDKVGTEAFFGQGTRLTVV.

In the case of this clone: The same CDR3 can be traced to other DNA sequences in this sample. This chain uses TRBV9 with TRBJ2-2; D gene unclear. V was shortened by 0 bases and J by 5 bases, with 11 bases between the two germline ends. Germline V gives CDR1 SGDLS, CDR2 YYNGEE. The CDR3 covers 15 residues. The CDR3 region is CASSVGGSGTGELFF. In DNA, the CDR3 is TGTGCCAGCAGCGTAGGGGGTTCTGGGACCGGGGAGCTGTTTTTT.

This clone was found once. The chain recombines TRBV5-6 with TRBJ2-7; weak D call: TRBD1 (5 bases). Germline V CDR1 and CDR2: SGHDT, YYEEEE. This CDR3 region has 18 residues. V was shortened by 0 bases and J by 1 base, with 20 bases between the two germline ends. DNA of the CDR3: TGTGCCAGCAGCTTGGTAAAGTTTGGCAGGGCTCGTTCCTACGAGCAGTACTTC. Residues: CASSLVKFGRARSYEQYF. The whole variable domain, filled in from reference TRBV5-6 and TRBJ2-7, reads DAGVTQSPTHLIKTRGQQVTLRCSPKSGHDTVSWYQQALGQGPQFIFQYYEEEERQRGNFPDRFSGHQFPNYSSELNVNALLLGDSALYLCASSLVKFGRARSYEQYFGPGTRLTVT.

This clone came up a few times. This chain connects TRBV5-6 to TRBJ2-1, with 8 bases matching TRBD2. Germline values: CDR1 SGHDT, CDR2 YYEEEE. This CDR3 is built from 17 residues. V lost 4 bases to trimming and J lost 7 bases; unmatched junction nucleotides: 16. This CDR3 is CASSHTSQREFANEQFF. The CDR3 DNA reads as TGTGCCAGCAGCCATACCTCGCAGCGGGAGTTCGCTAATGAGCAGTTCTTC.

The table lists this clone with many counts. The chain couples TRBV29-1 to TRBJ2-1; 9 nucleotides line up with TRBD2. V lost 7 bases, J lost 4 bases, and 8 bases stayed unmatched. CDR1 is SQVTM, CDR2 ANQGSEA, per germline. The CDR3 covers 14 residues. The CDR3: CSAGLAGHYNEQFF. The CDR3 nucleotides read TGCAGCGCGGGACTAGCAGGCCATTACAATGAGCAGTTCTTC.

The V and J genes are TRBV5-4 and TRBJ2-3; 7 nucleotides align to TRBD1. Per germline, CDR1 SGHNT and CDR2 YYREEE (reference sequence). The CDR3 is 17 amino acids. V lost 2 bases and J lost 2; bases outside the gene matches: 11. For the CDR3, the DNA is TGTGCCAGCAGCTTACCAACCCCAGGGGGTTCCACAGATACGCAGTATTTT. It translates to CASSLPTPGGSTDTQYF.

Sample share makes this clone medium-sized. Distinct nucleotide sequences in the sample also encode this CDR3. V usage is TRBV6-5 and J usage is TRBJ1-2; possible D gene TRBD1, 5 bases. CDR3 length equals 11 residues. The V end lost 4 bases, the J end lost 5 bases, and 5 bases lay between the germline ends. Looked up from germline, CDR1 is MNHEY and CDR2 is SVGAGI. CDR3 sequence reads: CASSSGYGYTF. CDR3 sequence (DNA): TGTGCCAGCAGTTCAGGGTATGGCTACACCTTC.

The chain employs TRBV10-3 and TRBJ2-7, with D maybe TRBD2 (6 bases). The CDR3 length is 13 residues. Trimming shortened V by 6 bases and J by 7 bases, and 16 bases separated the two germline ends. Germline-derived CDR1 and CDR2 are ENHRY and SYGVKD. CDR3 region: CAISRMDRGEQYF. CDR3 in DNA: TGTGCCATCAGCCGAATGGATCGGGGGGAGCAGTACTTC.

CDR3 sequence (DNA): TGTGCCAGCAGGCGGGAGAACACTGAAGCTTTCTTT. This gives the protein CASRRENTEAFF. The chain is built from TRBV25-1 and TRBJ1-1; no clear D gene. The germline V and J ends were trimmed by 6 bases and 1 base, with 6 bases remaining between them. This CDR3 comprises 12 residues. Looked up from germline, CDR1 is MGHDK and CDR2 is SYGVNS.

This clone came up a few times. The chain has TRBV5-1 and TRBJ1-2; no reliable D call. There are 12 residues in the CDR3. V shed 7 bases and J shed 2 bases, with 9 bases lying between them. Germline V gives CDR1 SGHRS, CDR2 YFSETQ. For the CDR3, the DNA is TGCGCCAGCTCATATACGAACTATGGCTACACCTTC. Protein sequence: CASSYTNYGYTF.

The gene calls are TRBV29-1 and TRBJ1-5; D might be TRBD1 (5 bases). Germline CDR1 SQVTM, CDR2 ANQGSEA. The V gene lost 7 bases and the J gene lost 11 bases, with 24 bases spanning the gap. The CDR3 covers 14 residues. CDR3 sequence: CSAPRQTDQSAQHF. The CDR3 DNA reads as TGCAGCGCCCCACGTCAGACAGATCAATCAGCCCAGCATTTT. The whole variable domain, remainder taken from reference TRBV29-1 and TRBJ1-5, is SAVISQKPSRDICQRGTSLTIQCQVDSQVTMMFWYRQQPGQSLTLIATANQGSEATYESGFVIDKFPISRPNLTFSTLTVSNMSPEDSSIYLCSAPRQTDQSAQHFGDGTRLSIL.

J is TRBJ2-7 and V is TRBV7-9; unclear D gene. The CDR3 covers 15 residues. Germline CDR1 reads SEHNR; CDR2 reads FQNEAQ (reference sequence). Trimming shortened V by 1 base and J by 2 bases, and 12 bases separated the two germline ends. Here the CDR3 reads CASSLGSGDTYEQYF. DNA of the CDR3: TGTGCCAGCAGCTTAGGATCAGGCGATACCTACGAGCAGTACTTC.

To note about this clone: One end of the junction does not line up with germline, which may come from a read error. The chain joins TRBV7-1 to TRBJ2-5; weak D call: TRBD2 (5 bases). TRBV7-1 is an ORF; its function is uncertain. The CDR3 is made up of 15 amino acids. The CDR3: CASSLGFDKGVGSDF. The CDR3 DNA follows: TGTGCCAGCAGCTTAGGGTTCGACAAGGGCGTTGGGAGTGACTTC.

The V and J genes are TRBV5-1 and TRBJ2-1; possibly TRBD1 or TRBD2 for D (6 bases each). Trimming took 0 bases from V and 4 from J, leaving 14 bases between them. The CDR3 covers 16 residues. The germline CDR1 and CDR2 sequences are SGHRS and YFSETQ. CDR3 bases: TGCGCCAGCAGCTTGGCGCCGGGGGCGGGATACAATGAGCAGTTCTTC. Its protein product is CASSLAPGAGYNEQFF.